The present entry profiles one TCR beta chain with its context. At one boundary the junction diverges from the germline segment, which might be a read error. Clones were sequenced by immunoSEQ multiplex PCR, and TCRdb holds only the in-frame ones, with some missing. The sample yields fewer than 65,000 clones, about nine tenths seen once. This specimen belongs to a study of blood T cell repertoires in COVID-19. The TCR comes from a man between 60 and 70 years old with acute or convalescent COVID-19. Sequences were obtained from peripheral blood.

CDR3: CASSEAPGAAYGHTF. In DNA, the CDR3 is TGTGCCAGCAGTGAAGCGCCAGGGGCTGCCTATGGCCACACCTTC. This chain connects TRBV6-1 to TRBJ1-2; a weak D match, TRBD1 (6 bases). CDR1 is MNHNS, CDR2 SASEGT, per germline. The CDR3 totals 15 residues.